The 29 T cell receptor beta chains in this list originate from one sample, sequenced in a study of shared clonotypes between healthy human individuals. Assay used: immunoSEQ multiplex PCR; TCRdb lists only in-frame clones, some missing. The sample has 2 million to 3 million clones; around nine tenths are singletons. The sample comprised naive CD4+ T cells sorted from blood. As for subset: CD45RA+ positively selected. The receptors here all came from a man aged 18 to 30 in good health.

The chain is built from TRBV7-6 and TRBJ2-3; 7 bases are shared with TRBD2. J lost 3 bases, V lost 4 bases, and 10 bases had no gene match. In germline, CDR1 is SGHVS, CDR2 FNYEAQ. This CDR3 is built from 16 residues. The CDR3 here is CASSSLMGGSTDTQYF. The CDR3 nucleotides read TGTGCCAGCAGCTCCCTAATGGGAGGGAGTACAGATACGCAGTATTTT.

J is TRBJ1-5 and V is TRBV18; the D is unclear. Germline CDR1 and CDR2: KGHSH and LQKENI. V gave up 4 bases and J gave up 5 bases, with 6 bases separating them. The length of the CDR3 is 12 residues. Here the CDR3 reads CASSLPYQPQHF. The CDR3 DNA follows: TGTGCCAGCTCACTCCCTTATCAGCCCCAGCATTTT. Full variable domain (outside the CDR3, taken from reference TRBV18 and TRBJ1-5): NAGVMQNPRHLVRRRGQEARLRCSPMKGHSHVYWYRQLPEEGLKFMVYLQKENIIDESGMPKERFSAEFPKEGPSILRIQQVVRGDSAAYFCASSLPYQPQHFGDGTRLSIL.

V gene TRBV6-6 combines with J gene TRBJ1-3; a possible D gene is TRBD1 (5 bases). This CDR3 is built from 14 residues. V dropped 7 bases and J dropped 8 bases, with 18 bases sitting between them. Germline V lookup: CDR1 MNHNY, CDR2 SVGAGI (reference sequence). This CDR3 reads CASNIGVGFDTIYF. In DNA, the CDR3 is TGTGCCAGCAACATAGGGGTGGGGTTCGACACCATATATTTT.

This clone has a handful of counts. The chain links TRBV5-1 to TRBJ1-1; 8 bases align to TRBD1. The CDR3 totals 16 residues. CDR1 SGHRS and CDR2 YFSETQ come from the germline V gene. The J segment lost 0 bases and the V segment lost 0 bases, leaving 4 bases of the junction unmatched. The CDR3 here is CASSLGGTGVNTEAFF. CDR3 DNA sequence: TGCGCCAGCAGCTTGGGCGGGACAGGTGTGAACACTGAAGCTTTCTTT.

The gene calls are TRBV6-6 and TRBJ2-3, with TRBD2 as a possible D gene (7 bases). The ends were cut back, 1 base at V and 3 bases at J, with 11 bases in the middle. Germline V lookup: CDR1 MNHNY, CDR2 SVGAGI (reference sequence). CDR3 length: 15 amino acids. In DNA, the CDR3 is TGTGCCAGCAGTTACTTGGGAGGGGGGACAGATACGCAGTATTTT. It translates to CASSYLGGGTDTQYF.

On this clone: This specimen includes other DNA sequences encoding the same CDR3. V gene TRBV10-3 combines with J gene TRBJ1-1; weak D call: TRBD1 (5 bases). Germline CDR1 reads ENHRY; CDR2 reads SYGVKD. V gave up 3 bases and J gave up 1 base, with 9 bases separating them. This CDR3 region has 14 residues. The CDR3 spells CAISEKGPNTEAFF. The CDR3 DNA follows: TGTGCCATCAGTGAAAAGGGACCGAACACTGAAGCTTTCTTT.

DNA of the CDR3: TGTGCCAGCAGTGATTTCAACTCCTACAATGAGCAGTTCTTC. This gives the protein CASSDFNSYNEQFF. This sequence joins TRBV25-1 and TRBJ2-1, with D uncertain. Germline loops: CDR1 MGHDK, CDR2 SYGVNS. V lost 3 bases to trimming and J lost 0 bases, with 6 bases between them. The CDR3 loop spans 14 amino acids.

V is TRBV28 and J is TRBJ1-6, with D possibly matching TRBD1 (6 bases). Germline loops: CDR1 MDHEN, CDR2 SYDVKM. The length of the CDR3 is 14 residues. Trimming took off 8 bases at V and 3 bases at J, with 11 bases between the two ends. CDR3: CASAKGHYNSPLHF. As DNA, the CDR3 is TGTGCCAGCGCAAAGGGACACTATAATTCACCCCTCCACTTT.

The genes are TRBV4-3 and TRBJ2-3, with D possibly TRBD1 on 8 matching bases. V was cut by 2 bases and J by 4 bases, with 22 bases left in between. CDR1 is LGHNA and CDR2 is YSLEER in the germline V gene. The CDR3 consists of 18 residues. DNA for the CDR3: TGCGCCAGCAGCCAATACCTGACAGGGGAGGGCGGCGCAGATACGCAGTATTTT. Its protein is CASSQYLTGEGGADTQYF.

The chain carries TRBV5-1 and TRBJ2-5; possibly TRBD1 or TRBD2 for D (5 bases each). CDR1 is SGHRS and CDR2 is YFSETQ in the germline V gene. V lost 4 bases to trimming and J lost 5 bases, with 15 bases between them. The CDR3 runs to 14 residues. The CDR3 sequence: CASSRGGEGETQYF. The DNA for the CDR3 is TGCGCCAGCAGCCGGGGCGGAGAAGGGGAGACCCAGTACTTC.

The chain joins TRBV5-6 to TRBJ2-1, with TRBD1 matching 9 bases. After removal of 4 bases from V and 4 bases from J, the junction contained 6 bases not matched to a gene. Germline V gives CDR1 SGHDT, CDR2 YYEEEE. The length of the CDR3 is 15 residues. CDR3 DNA sequence: TGTGCCAGCAGCGACCGGGACAGGGCATACAATGAGCAGTTCTTC. This gives the protein CASSDRDRAYNEQFF.

This sequence joins TRBV18 and TRBJ1-1; a possible D gene is TRBD1 (5 bases). Germline assignment: CDR1 KGHSH and CDR2 LQKENI. With 3 bases removed from V and 11 bases from J, the gap between germline ends came to 16 bases. CDR3 length: 13 amino acids. The CDR3 nucleotides read TGTGCCAGCTCACCCATCTCAGGGACGCTTGCTTTCTTT. It translates to CASSPISGTLAFF.

The V gene is TRBV7-6, the J gene TRBJ2-5; the match to TRBD2 covers 10 bases. The CDR3 totals 17 residues. Germline V gives CDR1 SGHVS, CDR2 FNYEAQ. The V and J ends lost 6 bases and 2 bases, in that order; junction bases with no gene match: 12. In DNA, the CDR3 is TGTGCCAGCAGTTTTTCTAGCGGGAGCCCCTTTCAAGAGACCCAGTACTTC. This codes for CASSFSSGSPFQETQYF.

The chain joins TRBV19 to TRBJ2-3, with D unresolved. Germline loops: CDR1 LNHDA, CDR2 SQIVND (reference sequence). V lost 3 bases to trimming and J lost 2 bases, with 6 bases between them. The CDR3 is 13 amino acids. The CDR3: CASSISHTDTQYF. CDR3 DNA: TGTGCCAGTAGTATCTCCCACACAGATACGCAGTATTTT.

The V gene is TRBV7-9, the J gene TRBJ1-4; unclear D gene. The CDR3 loop spans 12 amino acids. V was trimmed by 11 bases and J by 4 bases, leaving 11 bases between them. CDR1 is SEHNR and CDR2 is FQNEAQ in the germline V gene (reference sequence). For the CDR3, the DNA is TGTGCCGTCGGCAGTCTTAATGAAAAACTGTTTTTT. This codes for CAVGSLNEKLFF. The full variable domain, rest sourced from reference TRBV7-9 and TRBJ1-4, is DTGVSQNPRHKITKRGQNVTFRCDPISEHNRLYWYRQTLGQGPEFLTYFQNEAQLEKSRLLSDRFSAERPKGSFSTLEIQRTEQGDSAMYLCAVGSLNEKLFFGSGTQLSVL.

The genes are TRBV28 and TRBJ1-3; unclear D gene. Trimming removed 6 bases at V and 2 bases at J, with 8 bases between. CDR1 and CDR2 from the germline V gene are MDHEN and SYDVKM. The CDR3 has 13 amino acids. The DNA of the CDR3 is TGTGCCAGCAGCCCTGGGGCTGGAAACACCATATATTTT. Translated, it gives CASSPGAGNTIYF.

This sequence joins TRBV9 and TRBJ1-6; possibly TRBD1 for D (5 bases). Trimming shortened V by 3 bases and J by 6 bases, and 13 bases separated the two germline ends. Germline CDR1 SGDLS, CDR2 YYNGEE. This CDR3 region has 15 residues. The CDR3 DNA sequence: TGTGCCAGCAGCGCGGCGGGGCTGGGTAATTCACCCCTCCACTTT. Its protein product is CASSAAGLGNSPLHF.

The chain joins TRBV5-3 to TRBJ2-7; perhaps TRBD1 as D (6 bases). TRBV5-3 is marked as an open reading frame, function uncertain. The CDR3 contains 15 residues. V lost 0 bases and J 0 bases, leaving 10 bases between the germline ends. The CDR3 here is CARSLGNRDSYEQYF. The CDR3, as DNA: TGTGCCAGAAGCTTGGGGAACAGGGACTCCTACGAGCAGTACTTC.

The chain combines TRBV5-1 with TRBJ1-1, with 11 bases identical to TRBD1. V shed 5 bases, J shed 1 base, and the junction held 7 bases outside the gene matches. Germline CDR1 and CDR2: SGHRS and YFSETQ. The CDR3 loop spans 16 amino acids. The CDR3 DNA reads as TGCGCCAGCAGGAAGGGGACAGGGGGATCGAACACTGAAGCTTTCTTT. Its protein is CASRKGTGGSNTEAFF.

This chain joins TRBV2 and TRBJ2-7, with 8 bases aligning to TRBD2. The J segment lost 4 bases and the V segment lost 5 bases, leaving 7 bases of the junction unmatched. The length of the CDR3 is 14 residues. Germline CDR1 is SNHLY and CDR2 is FYNNEI. The CDR3 DNA follows: TGTGCCAGCAGTAGGGGACTAGATCTATACGAGCAGTACTTC. Translating it yields CASSRGLDLYEQYF.

This clone was seen just once. The J gene is TRBJ2-7, the V gene TRBV11-2; TRBD1 matches 10 bases. Germline V lookup: CDR1 SGHAT, CDR2 FQNNGV. CDR3 size: 15 residues. The junction had 4 bases not matched to a gene; V was cut back by 5 bases and J by 0 bases. CDR3 region: CASSRQGAGSYEQYF. In DNA form, the CDR3 reads TGTGCCAGCAGCCGACAGGGGGCGGGCTCCTACGAGCAGTACTTC.

CDR3 in amino acids: CASSSDSYSPLHF. DNA of the CDR3: TGTGCCAGCAGCTCCGATTCCTATTCACCCCTCCACTTT. The V call is TRBV7-2, the J call TRBJ1-6; no firm D call. This CDR3 is built from 13 residues. Trimming removed 4 bases at V and 8 bases at J, with 9 bases between. CDR1 SGHTA and CDR2 FQGNSA come from the germline V gene.

The chain uses TRBV6-1 and TRBJ1-1; D remains unclear. Between the trimmed V and J ends, which lost 3 bases and 5 bases, there was a span of 10 bases. The germline V gene encodes CDR1 MNHNS and CDR2 SASEGT. CDR3 length: 13 amino acids. The CDR3 nucleotides are TGTGCCAGCAGTGACGGACGGGAGACTGAAGCTTTCTTT. Translating gives CASSDGRETEAFF.

The rearrangement joins TRBV25-1 to TRBJ2-1; D possibly corresponds to TRBD2 (5 bases). Germline assignment: CDR1 MGHDK and CDR2 SYGVNS. The CDR3 sequence is 14 residues long. Trimming left V 2 bases short and J 5 bases short, with 10 bases between. CDR3 DNA: TGTGCCAGCAGTGAAGTGGCGCGGGACAATGAGCAGTTCTTC. Protein product: CASSEVARDNEQFF.

The chain joins TRBV25-1 to TRBJ2-5, with D maybe TRBD2 (6 bases). The V end was cut by 2 bases, the J end by 4 bases, with 20 bases between. Germline CDR1 is MGHDK and CDR2 is SYGVNS. The CDR3 is made up of 17 amino acids. The CDR3 region has the DNA TGTGCCAGCAGTGAAAGTATGGGATCGGGAGCAAGAGAGACCCAGTACTTC. Amino acid sequence: CASSESMGSGARETQYF.

Turning to this clone: This same CDR3 is encoded by further DNA sequences in the sample. The chain uses TRBV18 and TRBJ2-3; unclear D gene. The CDR3 is 13 residues long. The germline CDR1 and CDR2 sequences are KGHSH and LQKENI. With 2 bases removed from V and 0 bases from J, the gap between germline ends came to 3 bases. CDR3 amino acids: CASSPGSTDTQYF. CDR3 nucleotide sequence: TGTGCCAGCTCACCAGGTAGCACAGATACGCAGTATTTT. Based on the CDR3 plus reference TRBV18 and TRBJ2-3, the full variable domain is NAGVMQNPRHLVRRRGQEARLRCSPMKGHSHVYWYRQLPEEGLKFMVYLQKENIIDESGMPKERFSAEFPKEGPSILRIQQVVRGDSAAYFCASSPGSTDTQYFGPGTRLTVL.

The chain couples TRBV7-2 to TRBJ2-2; 12 bases are a match to TRBD2. The CDR3 runs to 19 residues. CDR1 SGHTA and CDR2 FQGNSA come from the germline V gene. Trimming removed 0 bases from V and 4 bases from J; junction bases left unmatched: 9. The CDR3 region is CASSLASTSGRLSTGELFF. In DNA form, the CDR3 reads TGTGCCAGCAGCTTAGCGTCAACTAGCGGGAGGCTTAGCACCGGGGAGCTGTTTTTT.

The chain uses TRBV10-3 and TRBJ1-4, with D unclear. Trimming pared 3 bases from V and 3 bases from J, leaving 5 bases between. Germline-derived CDR1 and CDR2 are ENHRY and SYGVKD. The CDR3 runs to 13 residues. Here the CDR3 DNA reads TGTGCCATCAGTGATCTCCCTAATGAAAAACTGTTTTTT. Translated: CAISDLPNEKLFF.

This clone is a singleton in its sample. This chain uses TRBV5-5 with TRBJ2-7; D is perhaps TRBD2 (6 bases). The germline V gene has CDR1 SGHKS and CDR2 YYEKEE (reference sequence). Trimming left V 1 base short and J 2 bases short, with 13 bases between. The CDR3 contains 15 residues. The CDR3 region is CASSLIGAGTYEQYF. CDR3 nucleotides: TGTGCCAGCAGCTTGATCGGGGCGGGGACCTACGAGCAGTACTTC.